The 6 T cell receptor beta chains given below trace back to one sample, sequenced in a study of blood T cell repertoires in COVID-19. Measured with immunoSEQ multiplex PCR; TCRdb has only the in-frame clones, and not every one. The table lists under 150,000 clones, roughly 84% of them singletons, with around 8.4% in the top ten. The sequenced material came from peripheral blood. The receptor source for this set is a woman aged 65 to 85 who had recovered from COVID-19.

The chain links TRBV4-1 to TRBJ2-1; 8 positions match TRBD2. Germline values: CDR1 MGHRA, CDR2 YSYEKL. The CDR3 totals 15 residues. V trimming: 3 bases; J trimming: 6 bases; junction bases outside the gene matches: 7. CDR3 region: CASSHTGRGVNEQFF. The DNA of the CDR3 is TGCGCCAGCAGCCATACGGGGCGGGGGGTCAATGAGCAGTTCTTC.

The chain has TRBV28 and TRBJ1-4; D possibly corresponds to TRBD1 (5 bases). CDR1 is MDHEN and CDR2 is SYDVKM in the germline V gene. The germline V and J ends were trimmed by 7 bases and 3 bases, with 15 bases remaining between them. The CDR3 contains 15 residues. Here the CDR3 reads CASNSPRVANEKLFF. The CDR3 DNA reads TGTGCCAGCAATTCCCCCAGGGTTGCTAATGAAAAACTGTTTTTT.

In its sample, this clone was seen a few times. One junction end does not reproduce the germline sequence, and a read error may be involved. This CDR3 reads CASSKEGLGLADRRGGELFF. Here the CDR3 DNA reads TGTGCCAGCAGTAAAGAGGGACTAGGGCTAGCCGACAGACGGGGCGGGGAGCTGTTTTTT. The chain uses TRBV19 and TRBJ2-2, with 8 bases lining up with TRBD2. The CDR3 loop spans 20 amino acids. CDR1 is LNHDA and CDR2 is SQIVND in the germline V gene (reference sequence). Supplemented by reference TRBV19 and TRBJ2-2, the full variable domain reads DGGITQSPKYLFRKEGQNVTLSCEQNLNHDAMYWYRQDPGQGLRLIYYSQIVNDFQKGDIAEGYSVSREKKESFPLTVTSAQKNPTAFYLCASSKEGLGLADRRGGELFFGEGSRLTVL.

The chain links TRBV28 to TRBJ1-1; TRBD1 is a possible D gene (6 bases). The CDR3 spans 15 residues. Germline assignment: CDR1 MDHEN and CDR2 SYDVKM. Deletions cut 1 base from V and 3 bases from J, with 12 bases between. CDR3 DNA: TGTGCCAGCAGTTTATCAAGGGAGGGGGACACTGAAGCTTTCTTT. The encoded protein is CASSLSREGDTEAFF.

CDR3: CASSTGQGQTEAFF. CDR3 DNA sequence: TGTGCCAGCAGCACCGGACAGGGGCAGACTGAAGCTTTCTTT. The genes are TRBV9 and TRBJ1-1; 9 bases fit TRBD1. The CDR3 length is 14 residues. CDR1 SGDLS and CDR2 YYNGEE come from the germline V gene. Germline trimming cut 4 bases from V and 5 bases from J; bases unmatched to any gene: 6.

The chain couples TRBV5-4 to TRBJ1-6, with TRBD1 matching over 7 bases. The ends lost 4 bases at V and 8 bases at J; junction bases unmatched: 6. This CDR3 region has 14 residues. Germline V gene sequence: CDR1 SGHNT, CDR2 YYREEE (reference sequence). In DNA, the CDR3 is TGTGCCAGCAGCCAGGGACAGCCTTATTCACCCCTCCACTTT. Translated, it gives CASSQGQPYSPLHF. Filled out from reference TRBV5-4 and TRBJ1-6, the complete variable domain reads ETGVTQSPTHLIKTRGQQVTLRCSSQSGHNTVSWYQQALGQGPQFIFQYYREEENGRGNFPPRFSGLQFPNYSSELNVNALELDDSALYLCASSQGQPYSPLHFGNGTRLTVT.